The 10 T cell receptor beta chains listed next were all sequenced from one sample in a study of shared clonotypes between healthy human individuals. Assay: immunoSEQ multiplex PCR; the TCRdb copy retains only in-frame clones and omits some. The data contain fewer than 2.5 million clones, roughly 93% of them seen just once; the ten biggest clones take up 0.36%. What was sequenced was naive CD4+ T cells from PBMCs. Subset here: CD45RA+ positively selected. The receptors were sampled from a young man in good health. Some clones in this sample may be carry-over from other donors' samples.

Remarks on this clone: Other DNA sequences in this specimen translate into the identical CDR3. This chain joins TRBV19 and TRBJ1-5, with D possibly being TRBD1 (6 bases). Germline V gene data show CDR1 as LNHDA and CDR2 as SQIVND (reference sequence). CDR3 length: 14 amino acids. V lost 2 bases, J lost 1 base, and 6 bases lay in between. The CDR3 bases are TGTGCCAGTAGTATAACAGGGAGCAATCAGCCCCAGCATTTT. It encodes CASSITGSNQPQHF.

This chain uses TRBV28 with TRBJ1-5; 7 positions match TRBD1. Trimming removed 8 bases from V and 0 bases from J; junction bases left unmatched: 13. The CDR3 is made up of 17 amino acids. CDR1 MDHEN and CDR2 SYDVKM come from the germline V gene. The CDR3 DNA reads as TGTGCCAGCGCCTACCGACGGCAGGGGGTTAGCAATCAGCCCCAGCATTTT. Protein sequence: CASAYRRQGVSNQPQHF.

The chain has TRBV6-6 and TRBJ2-7; 7 bases agree with TRBD1. Trimming cost V 5 bases and J 2 bases; bases outside gene matches: 6. Germline V gene data show CDR1 as MNHNY and CDR2 as SVGAGI (reference sequence). CDR3 length: 14 amino acids. The CDR3 loop reads CASSLGTVTYEQYF. CDR3 in DNA: TGTGCCAGCAGTCTGGGGACAGTAACCTACGAGCAGTACTTC.

The V and J genes are TRBV28 and TRBJ1-1; D gene uncertain. The CDR3 has 17 residues. Trimming pared 2 bases from V and 1 base from J, leaving 17 bases between. CDR1 and CDR2 (germline): MDHEN, SYDVKM. The CDR3 bases are TGTGCCAGCAGTTTAGCCCGATCCCGGGCTAAGAACACTGAAGCTTTCTTT. Its protein product is CASSLARSRAKNTEAFF.

The CDR3 nucleotides read TGTGCCAGCAGCTTCTGGACAGGGAAAGAGACCCAGTACTTC. It specifies CASSFWTGKETQYF. V usage is TRBV7-2 and J usage is TRBJ2-5; 8 bases match TRBD1. The CDR3 totals 14 residues. V dropped 3 bases and J dropped 3; count of bases not matched to a gene: 3. The germline gives CDR1 SGHTA, CDR2 FQGNSA.

This clone was counted between two and nine times. At the DNA level, this CDR3 is encoded by other sequences in the same sample as well. The chain combines TRBV30 with TRBJ1-1; TRBD1 is a possible D gene (5 bases). The CDR3 runs to 13 residues. Germline lookup yields CDR1 GTSNPN and CDR2 SVGIG (reference sequence). Trimming pared 2 bases from V and 0 bases from J, leaving 7 bases between. The CDR3: CAWSTRVNTEAFF. The CDR3 DNA reads as TGTGCCTGGAGTACCAGGGTGAACACTGAAGCTTTCTTT. Using reference TRBV30 and TRBJ1-1 for the parts outside the CDR3, the full variable domain is SQTIHQWPATLVQPVGSPLSLECTVEGTSNPNLYWYRQAAGRGLQLLFYSVGIGQISSEVPQNLSASRPQDRQFILSSKKLLLSDSGFYLCAWSTRVNTEAFFGQGTRLTVV.

The V gene is TRBV5-5, the J gene TRBJ1-3; possible D gene TRBD1, 5 bases. Germline CDR1 and CDR2: SGHKS and YYEKEE (reference sequence). Trimming took 4 bases from V and 3 from J, leaving 17 bases between them. This CDR3 contains 16 residues. CDR3 amino acids: CASSTGGGNLGNTIYF. CDR3 nucleotide sequence: TGTGCCAGCAGCACCGGGGGAGGAAACCTTGGAAACACCATATATTTT.

The chain links TRBV10-3 to TRBJ2-1; 7 nucleotides match TRBD2. The V gene's germline CDR1 is ENHRY and CDR2 SYGVKD. V trimming: 2 bases; J trimming: 5 bases; junction bases outside the gene matches: 9. This CDR3 region has 16 residues. The CDR3 loop reads CAISERTGTMHNEQFF. CDR3 coding DNA: TGTGCCATCAGTGAGCGGACCGGGACTATGCACAATGAGCAGTTCTTC.

The chain couples TRBV5-1 to TRBJ1-3; weak D call: TRBD1 (5 bases). The germline gives CDR1 SGHRS, CDR2 YFSETQ. V was cut by 0 bases and J by 4 bases, with 14 bases left in between. The CDR3 loop spans 16 amino acids. CDR3 nucleotides: TGCGCCAGCAGCTTGGCCGGGGCAGGGAGAGGAAACACCATATATTTT. Encoded protein: CASSLAGAGRGNTIYF.

This chain links TRBV6-1 with TRBJ1-1, with D maybe TRBD1 (5 bases). V lost 3 bases, J lost 5 bases, and 13 bases lay in between. Germline values: CDR1 MNHNS, CDR2 SASEGT. This CDR3 is built from 14 residues. CDR3 region: CASSDGAGYTEAFF. DNA for the CDR3: TGTGCCAGCAGTGACGGGGCAGGTTATACTGAAGCTTTCTTT.